This TCR beta chain derives from a study of shared clonotypes between healthy human individuals. In the study overall: Researchers assigned three CD4 naive, three CD4 memory, two CD8 naive and one CD8 memory plate to each donor.

Details on this clone: No antigen is known for it.

The naive CD8 subset, CD45RO-negative cells positively selected for CCR7, excluded terminally differentiated effector memory CD45RA+ cells. TCRdb keeps only in-frame clones here, not all; method: immunoSEQ multiplex PCR. The repertoire has about 2.1 million clones, about 92% of them found once; the top ten carry approximately 1.7%. Looked up from germline, CDR1 is MDHEN and CDR2 is SYDVKM. V lost 6 bases and J 4 bases, leaving 19 bases between the germline ends. The CDR3 runs 16 residues. Overall study findings and caveats: Across subsets, estimated richness was generally greater for naive than for memory populations.

This receptor was taken from a man younger than 30 in good health. Some clones in this sample may be carry-over from other donors' samples. Sequenced: naive CD8+ T cells from PBMCs. This chain joins TRBV28 and TRBJ2-1, with a tentative D call TRBD2 (7 bases). CDR3 region: CASSLPREGTYNEQFF. The CDR3 nucleotides are TGTGCCAGCAGCTTACCTAGGGAGGGGACATACAATGAGCAGTTCTTC.